This T cell receptor beta chain is from a study of T-cell reconstitution after alpha-beta-depleted transplantation in children. This clonotype was detected only a few times. Its antigen is unidentified. As it was prepared, the TCRbeta library received unique molecular identifiers. In TCRdb, the PCR reads were re-called with MiXCR into one record per CDR3 protein. Altogether about 540,000 distinct CDR3 sequences are present, roughly a quarter being singletons, with the ten largest covering around 36%. Germline CDR1 is SGHRS and CDR2 is YFSETQ. The CDR3 spans 15 residues. V gave up 0 bases and J gave up 5 bases, with 15 bases separating them. General study findings and limits: Some patients showed high day-60 TCRbeta diversity, which derived from surviving recipient T cells and thymic progenitors. Diversity and T-cell counts at one year after transplant derived mostly from new T cells. Several hundred rapidly expanded clones from non-depleted graft cells reportedly supplied alpha-beta T cells about two months post-transplant.

This sequence joins TRBV5-1 and TRBJ2-7; perhaps D is TRBD1 or TRBD2 (5 bases each). The sample here was PBMCs, taken before TCRalphabeta/CD19-depleted stem cell transplant. This receptor was taken from a boy under two years old with Wiskott-Aldrich syndrome, due to receive a stem cell transplant. Written as DNA, the CDR3 is TGCGCCAGCAGCTTGGCCGAATGGGGACCCGACGAGCAGTACTTC. Amino acid sequence: CASSLAEWGPDEQYF.